Described below is a single T cell receptor beta chain sequence and its context. Its recognized antigen is unknown. Base qualities were left out, and no much larger clone turns up one base away. This record comes from a study of CXCR3 chemokines and chemotherapy response in bladder cancer (dated by TCRdb to between 2022 and 2023). Regarding the study in general: Whether chemotherapy response in human bladder cancer was predicted by intratumoral CXCR3 chemokine system activity was examined in the study.

Libraries were built with PCR. The reads were generated on an Illumina HiSeq 2500. TCRdb applied fastp at Q25 and MiXCR to the public reads, then kept only in-frame beta chains. Each CDR3 protein appears once, grouped with its most common genes and DNA. The sample table records 8,100 or so distinct CDR3 sequences; over 9.5% of these occur just once. Together, the top ten hold around 15% of the sample. Its CDR3 holds 13 amino acids, cysteine through phenylalanine. Left in the record is the CDR3 DNA by itself, 39 bases read in frame from the first base. Per the germline V gene, WSHSY is the CDR1 and SAAADI is the CDR2. V lost 4 bases and J lost 7 bases; the stretch between them is 13 bases long.

This TCR was sampled from a human donor with bladder cancer that responded to neoadjuvant chemotherapy. Sampling was conducted from a patient whose treatment included neoadjuvant chemotherapy. This sequence uses TRBV10-2 and TRBJ1-1; the D gene remains uncertain. The DNA sequence reads TGCGCCAGCAGTGTTTCGGACGGTAGTGAAGCTTTCTTT. It is translated as CASSVSDGSEAFF.